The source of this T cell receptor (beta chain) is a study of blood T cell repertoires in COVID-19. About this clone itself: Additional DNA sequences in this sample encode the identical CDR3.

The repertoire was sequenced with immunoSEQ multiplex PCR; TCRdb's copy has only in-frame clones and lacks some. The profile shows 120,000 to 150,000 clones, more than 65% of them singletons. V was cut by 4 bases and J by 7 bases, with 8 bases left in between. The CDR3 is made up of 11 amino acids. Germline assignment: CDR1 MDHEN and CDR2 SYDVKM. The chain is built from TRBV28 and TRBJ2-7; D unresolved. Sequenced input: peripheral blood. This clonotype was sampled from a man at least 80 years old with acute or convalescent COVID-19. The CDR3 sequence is CASSSRLEQYF. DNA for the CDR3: TGTGCCAGCAGTTCGCGGCTAGAGCAGTACTTC. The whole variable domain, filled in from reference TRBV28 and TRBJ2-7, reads DVKVTQSSRYLVKRTGEKVFLECVQDMDHENMFWYRQDPGLGLRLIYFSYDVKMKEKGDIPEGYSVSREKKERFSLILESASTNQTSMYLCASSSRLEQYFGPGTRLTVT.